The entry below describes one T cell receptor beta chain. The data were obtained in a study of control samples from healthy donors and cancer patients. The V end was cut by 3 bases, the J end by 2 bases, with 12 bases between. Looked up from germline, CDR1 is LNHNV and CDR2 is YYDKDF (reference sequence). CDR3 length: 15 amino acids. Some clones are missing from TCRdb's copy, which holds only in-frame ones; the method was immunoSEQ multiplex PCR. The sample has about 7,400 clones, approximately 77% seen once. This chain links TRBV15 with TRBJ2-3; perhaps TRBD2 as D (5 bases). The sample consisted of PBMCs. The TCR originated in a man between 65 and 85 years old with lung cancer. DNA for the CDR3: TGTGCCACCAGCAGTCTGGGAGAGACCACAGATACGCAGTATTTT. It encodes CATSSLGETTDTQYF.